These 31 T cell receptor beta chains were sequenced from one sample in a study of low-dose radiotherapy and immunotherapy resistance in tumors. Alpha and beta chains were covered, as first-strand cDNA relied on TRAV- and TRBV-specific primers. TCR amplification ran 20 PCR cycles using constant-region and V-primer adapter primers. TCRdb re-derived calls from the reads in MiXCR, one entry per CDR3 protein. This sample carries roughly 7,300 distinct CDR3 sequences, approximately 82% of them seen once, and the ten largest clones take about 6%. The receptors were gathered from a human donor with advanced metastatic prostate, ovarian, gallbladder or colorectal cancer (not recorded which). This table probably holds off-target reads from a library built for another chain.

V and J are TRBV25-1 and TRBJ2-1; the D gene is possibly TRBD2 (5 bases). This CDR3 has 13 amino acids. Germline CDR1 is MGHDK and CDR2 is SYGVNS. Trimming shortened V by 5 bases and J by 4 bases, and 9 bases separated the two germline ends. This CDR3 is CASSWSGYNEQFF. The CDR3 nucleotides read TGTGCCAGCAGTTGGAGCGGTTACAATGAGCAGTTCTTC.

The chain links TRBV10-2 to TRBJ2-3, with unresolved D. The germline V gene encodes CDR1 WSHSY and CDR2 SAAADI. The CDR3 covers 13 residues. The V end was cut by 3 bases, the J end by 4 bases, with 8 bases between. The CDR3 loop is CASSDSYPDTQYF. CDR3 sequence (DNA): TGCGCCAGCAGTGACTCCTATCCAGATACGCAGTATTTT.

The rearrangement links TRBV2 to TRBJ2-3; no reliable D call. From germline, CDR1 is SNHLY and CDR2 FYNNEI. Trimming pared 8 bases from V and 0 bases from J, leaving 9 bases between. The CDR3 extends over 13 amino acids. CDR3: CASSPASTDTQYF. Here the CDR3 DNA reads TGTGCCAGCTCCCCGGCAAGCACAGATACGCAGTATTTT.

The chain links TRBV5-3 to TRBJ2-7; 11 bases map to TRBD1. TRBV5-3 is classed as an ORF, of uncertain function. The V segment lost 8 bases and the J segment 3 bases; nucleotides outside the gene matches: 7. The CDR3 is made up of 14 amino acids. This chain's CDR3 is CASSAGTGGYEQYF. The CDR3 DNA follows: TGTGCCAGCAGCGCCGGGACAGGGGGCTACGAGCAGTACTTC.

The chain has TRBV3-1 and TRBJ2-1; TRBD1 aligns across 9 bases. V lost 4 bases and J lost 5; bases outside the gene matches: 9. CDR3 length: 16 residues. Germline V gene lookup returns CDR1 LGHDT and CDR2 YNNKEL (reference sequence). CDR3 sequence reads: CASSRPPWDRDNEQFF. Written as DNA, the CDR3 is TGTGCCAGCAGCCGACCACCCTGGGACAGGGACAATGAGCAGTTCTTC.

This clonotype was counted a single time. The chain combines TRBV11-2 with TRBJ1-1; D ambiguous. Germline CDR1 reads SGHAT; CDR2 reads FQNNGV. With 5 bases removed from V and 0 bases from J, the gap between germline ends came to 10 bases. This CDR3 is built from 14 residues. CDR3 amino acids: CASSGLRVNTEAFF. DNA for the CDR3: TGTGCCAGCAGCGGACTGCGGGTGAACACTGAAGCTTTCTTT.

CDR3 DNA sequence: TGTGCAACCGGGGACCACGCTGAAGCTTTCTTT. Translation: CATGDHAEAFF. The chain carries TRBV4-2 and TRBJ1-1; TRBD1 might be the D (5 bases). Germline lookup yields CDR1 LGHNA and CDR2 YNFKEQ. CDR3 size: 11 residues.

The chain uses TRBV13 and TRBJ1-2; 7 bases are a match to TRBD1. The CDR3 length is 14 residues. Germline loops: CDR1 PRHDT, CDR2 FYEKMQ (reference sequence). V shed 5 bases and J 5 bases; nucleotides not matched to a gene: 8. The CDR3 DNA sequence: TGTGCCAGCAGCAGGCGGGGACAGAGTTATGGCTACACCTTC. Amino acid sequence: CASSRRGQSYGYTF.

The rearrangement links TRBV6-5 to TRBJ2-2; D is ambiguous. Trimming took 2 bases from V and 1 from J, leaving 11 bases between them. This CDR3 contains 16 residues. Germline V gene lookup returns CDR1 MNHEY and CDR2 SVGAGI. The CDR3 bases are TGTGCCAGCAGTTACCTGTCGGCCGGGAACACCGGGGAGCTGTTTTTT. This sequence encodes CASSYLSAGNTGELFF.

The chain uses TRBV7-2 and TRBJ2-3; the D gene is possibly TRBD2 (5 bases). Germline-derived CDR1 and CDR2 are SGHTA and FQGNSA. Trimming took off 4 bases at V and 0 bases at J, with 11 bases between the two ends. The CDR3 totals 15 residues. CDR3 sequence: CASSSNGGSTDTQYF. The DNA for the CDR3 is TGTGCCAGCAGCTCGAACGGCGGGAGCACAGATACGCAGTATTTT.

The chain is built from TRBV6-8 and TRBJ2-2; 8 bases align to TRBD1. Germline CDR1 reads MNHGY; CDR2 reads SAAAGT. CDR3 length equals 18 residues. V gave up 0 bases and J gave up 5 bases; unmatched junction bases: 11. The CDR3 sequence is CASSYSILTGVLTGELFF. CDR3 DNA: TGTGCCAGCAGTTACTCTATCTTGACAGGGGTTTTAACCGGGGAGCTGTTTTTT.

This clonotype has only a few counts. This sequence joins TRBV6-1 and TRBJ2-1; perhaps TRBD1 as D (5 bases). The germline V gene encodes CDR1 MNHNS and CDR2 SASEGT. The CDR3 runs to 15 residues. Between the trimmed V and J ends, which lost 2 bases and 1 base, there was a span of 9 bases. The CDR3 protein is CASSELQGSYNEQFF. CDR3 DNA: TGTGCCAGCAGTGAACTGCAGGGATCCTACAATGAGCAGTTCTTC.

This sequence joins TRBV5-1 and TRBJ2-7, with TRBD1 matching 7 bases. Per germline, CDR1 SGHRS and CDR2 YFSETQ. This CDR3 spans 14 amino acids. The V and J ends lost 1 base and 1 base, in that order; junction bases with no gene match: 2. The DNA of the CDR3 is TGCGCCAGCAGCTTGATGGGACAGTCCTACGAGCAGTACTTC. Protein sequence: CASSLMGQSYEQYF.

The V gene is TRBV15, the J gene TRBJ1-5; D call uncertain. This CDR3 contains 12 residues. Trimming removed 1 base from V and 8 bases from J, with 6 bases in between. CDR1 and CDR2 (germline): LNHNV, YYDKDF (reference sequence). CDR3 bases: TGTGCCACCAGCAGAGTAAGGGAGCCCCAGCATTTT. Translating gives CATSRVREPQHF.

The CDR3 sequence: CASSYLGTENQPQHF. In nucleotides, the CDR3 is TGTGCCAGCAGCTACCTCGGGACAGAAAATCAGCCCCAGCATTTT. The rearrangement joins TRBV5-6 to TRBJ1-5; TRBD1 matches at 7 bases. V lost 3 bases to trimming and J lost 4 bases; unmatched junction nucleotides: 7. This CDR3 comprises 15 residues. From germline, CDR1 is SGHDT and CDR2 YYEEEE.

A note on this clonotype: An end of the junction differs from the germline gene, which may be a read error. CDR3: CAFGSTNAGKSTF. In DNA, the CDR3 is TGTGCTTTCGGGAGCACCAATGCAGGCAAATCAACCTTT. This chain links TRBV2 with TRBJ1-6; D ambiguous. CDR3 length: 13 residues. Germline V lookup: CDR1 SNHLY, CDR2 FYNNEI.

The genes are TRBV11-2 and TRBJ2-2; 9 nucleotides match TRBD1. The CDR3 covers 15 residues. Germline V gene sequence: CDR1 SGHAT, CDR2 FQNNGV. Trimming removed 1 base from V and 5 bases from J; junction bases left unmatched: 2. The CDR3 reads CASSLGTGVTGELFF. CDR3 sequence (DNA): TGTGCCAGCAGCTTAGGGACAGGGGTAACCGGGGAGCTGTTTTTT.

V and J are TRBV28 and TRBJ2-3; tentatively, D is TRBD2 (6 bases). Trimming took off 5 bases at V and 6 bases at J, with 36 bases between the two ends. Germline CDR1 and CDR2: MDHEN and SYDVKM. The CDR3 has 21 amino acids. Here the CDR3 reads CASSGVRDSERSGFGFDTQYF. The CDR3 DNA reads TGTGCCAGCAGTGGGGTACGGGACTCGGAACGAAGCGGCTTTGGATTCGATACGCAGTATTTT.

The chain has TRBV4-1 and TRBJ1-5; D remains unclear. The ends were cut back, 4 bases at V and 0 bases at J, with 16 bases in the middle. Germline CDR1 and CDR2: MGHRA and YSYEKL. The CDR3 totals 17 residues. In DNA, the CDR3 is TGCGCCAGCAGCCCCCGCGCAGACTTATATAGCAATCAGCCCCAGCATTTT. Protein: CASSPRADLYSNQPQHF.

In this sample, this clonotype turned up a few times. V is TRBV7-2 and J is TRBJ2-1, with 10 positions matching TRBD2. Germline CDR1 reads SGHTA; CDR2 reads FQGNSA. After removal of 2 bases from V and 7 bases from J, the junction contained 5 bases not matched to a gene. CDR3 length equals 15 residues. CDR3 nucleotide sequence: TGTGCCAGCAGCTTAATAGCGGGGGGTGGGAATGAGCAGTTCTTC. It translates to CASSLIAGGGNEQFF.

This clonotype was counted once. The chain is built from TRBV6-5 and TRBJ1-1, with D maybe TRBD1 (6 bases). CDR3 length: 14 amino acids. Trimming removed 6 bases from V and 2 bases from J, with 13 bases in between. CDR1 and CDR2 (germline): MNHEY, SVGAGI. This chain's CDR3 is CASRAGGLNTEAFF. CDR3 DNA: TGTGCCAGCAGGGCGGGGGGGCTCAACACTGAAGCTTTCTTT.

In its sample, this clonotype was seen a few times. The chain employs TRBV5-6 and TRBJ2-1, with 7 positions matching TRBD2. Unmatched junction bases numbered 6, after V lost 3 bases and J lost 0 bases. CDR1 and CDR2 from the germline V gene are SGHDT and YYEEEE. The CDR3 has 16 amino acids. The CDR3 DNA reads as TGTGCCAGCAGCTGGAAAACGGGGGGCTCCTACAATGAGCAGTTCTTC. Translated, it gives CASSWKTGGSYNEQFF.

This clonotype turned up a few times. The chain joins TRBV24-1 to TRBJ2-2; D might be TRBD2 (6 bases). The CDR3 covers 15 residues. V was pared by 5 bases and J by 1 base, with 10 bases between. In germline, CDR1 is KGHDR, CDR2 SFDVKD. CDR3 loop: CATSATAGNTGELFF. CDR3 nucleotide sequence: TGTGCCACCAGTGCCACAGCGGGGAACACCGGGGAGCTGTTTTTT.

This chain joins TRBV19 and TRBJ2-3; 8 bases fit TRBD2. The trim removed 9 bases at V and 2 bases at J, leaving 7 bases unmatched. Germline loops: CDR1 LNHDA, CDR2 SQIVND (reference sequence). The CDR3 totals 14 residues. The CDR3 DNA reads TGTGCCAGCGACGGGGGGGCGGTCACAGATACGCAGTATTTT. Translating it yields CASDGGAVTDTQYF.

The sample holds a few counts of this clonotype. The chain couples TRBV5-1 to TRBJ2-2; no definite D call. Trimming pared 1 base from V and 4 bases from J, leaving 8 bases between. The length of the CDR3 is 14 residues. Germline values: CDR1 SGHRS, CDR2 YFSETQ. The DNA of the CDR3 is TGCGCCAGCAGCTTGTGGGAAGTCACCGGGGAGCTGTTTTTT. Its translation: CASSLWEVTGELFF.

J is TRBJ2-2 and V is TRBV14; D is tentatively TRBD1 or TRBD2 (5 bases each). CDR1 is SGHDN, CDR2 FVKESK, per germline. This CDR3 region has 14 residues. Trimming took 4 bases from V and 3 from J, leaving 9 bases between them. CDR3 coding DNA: TGTGCCAGCAGCCGAGGGACCTACACCGGGGAGCTGTTTTTT. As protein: CASSRGTYTGELFF.

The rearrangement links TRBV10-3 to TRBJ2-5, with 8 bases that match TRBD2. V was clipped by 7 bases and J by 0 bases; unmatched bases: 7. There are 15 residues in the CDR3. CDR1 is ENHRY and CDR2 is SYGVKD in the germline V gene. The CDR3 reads CAIKNSGADQETQYF. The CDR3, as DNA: TGTGCCATCAAAAATAGCGGGGCGGACCAAGAGACCCAGTACTTC.

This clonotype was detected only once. This chain's CDR3 is CASSQDDNEQFF. CDR3 coding DNA: TGTGCCAGCAGCCAAGACGACAATGAGCAGTTCTTC. The chain combines TRBV3-1 with TRBJ2-1; D gene ambiguous. V lost 0 bases, J lost 5 bases, and 2 bases lay in between. In germline, CDR1 is LGHDT, CDR2 YNNKEL (reference sequence). This CDR3 contains 12 residues.

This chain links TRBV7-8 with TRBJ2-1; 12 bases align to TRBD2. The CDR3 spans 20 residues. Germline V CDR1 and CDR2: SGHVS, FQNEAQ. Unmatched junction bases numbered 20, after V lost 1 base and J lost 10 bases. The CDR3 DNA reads TGTGCCAGCAGCTTAGTCTTGGTCTTAGGGGCTAGCGGGGGGGCCCTGGAGCAGTTCTTC. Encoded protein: CASSLVLVLGASGGALEQFF.

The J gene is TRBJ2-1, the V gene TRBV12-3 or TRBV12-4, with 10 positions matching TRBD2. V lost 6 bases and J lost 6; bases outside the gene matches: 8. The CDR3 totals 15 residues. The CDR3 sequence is CASSNLAGATNEQFF. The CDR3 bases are TGTGCCAGCAGCAACCTAGCGGGGGCGACCAATGAGCAGTTCTTC.

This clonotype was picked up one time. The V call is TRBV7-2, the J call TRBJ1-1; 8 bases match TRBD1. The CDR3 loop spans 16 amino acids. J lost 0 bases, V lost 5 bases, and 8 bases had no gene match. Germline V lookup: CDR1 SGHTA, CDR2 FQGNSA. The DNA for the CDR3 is TGTGCCAGCAGCACGCGGACAGGGCGGGTGAACACTGAAGCTTTCTTT. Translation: CASSTRTGRVNTEAFF.